Below, 31 T cell receptor beta chains from the same sample are listed, as sequenced in a study of T cell repertoires in cytomegalovirus infection. From the reads, TCRdb called clonotypes with MiXCR, one entry per CDR3 protein. This table holds some 180,000 distinct CDR3 sequences, about 18% found once. Sequenced input: CD8+ T cells from PBMCs. The source is a human donor in good health (CMV status not recorded). Some clones in this sample may be carry-over from other donors' samples.

V is TRBV6-5 and J is TRBJ2-5; TRBD2 matches 8 bases. The V gene end was trimmed by 2 bases and the J gene end by 1 base; junction bases not matched to a gene: 0. This CDR3 spans 14 amino acids. Germline V gene lookup returns CDR1 MNHEY and CDR2 SVGAGI. The CDR3 DNA reads TGTGCCAGCAGTTACGGACTAGCCCAAGAGACCCAGTACTTC. Residues: CASSYGLAQETQYF.

The chain uses TRBV12-3 or TRBV12-4 and TRBJ2-1; D tentatively reads TRBD1 or TRBD2 (6 bases each). V was shortened by 1 base and J by 4 bases, with 17 bases between the two germline ends. The CDR3 is 17 residues long. The CDR3 loop reads CASSLGPGAGTYNEQFF. CDR3 DNA sequence: TGTGCCAGCAGTTTAGGCCCAGGGGCGGGGACTTACAATGAGCAGTTCTTC.

This chain joins TRBV9 and TRBJ2-1; 13 bases line up with TRBD2. The CDR3 extends over 17 amino acids. Trimming removed 3 bases from V and 6 bases from J; junction bases left unmatched: 9. CDR1 is SGDLS and CDR2 is YYNGEE in the germline V gene. For the CDR3, the DNA is TGTGCCAGCAGCGGCTCCGGGACTAGCGGGAATTTCAATGAGCAGTTCTTC. This sequence encodes CASSGSGTSGNFNEQFF.

This clonotype was seen a handful of times. The V gene is TRBV6-6, the J gene TRBJ2-1; no clear D gene. The CDR3 runs 17 residues. Germline loops: CDR1 MNHNY, CDR2 SVGAGI (reference sequence). V dropped 0 bases and J dropped 0 bases, with 12 bases sitting between them. The CDR3 nucleotides read TGTGCCAGCAGTTACTCACGTAAGGCCAGCTCCTACAATGAGCAGTTCTTC. Its protein product is CASSYSRKASSYNEQFF.

This clonotype was seen only a few times. The chain is built from TRBV7-9 and TRBJ2-1; TRBD1 matches 7 bases. V was pared by 5 bases and J by 5 bases, with 12 bases of the junction left unmatched. This CDR3 region has 16 residues. The V gene's germline CDR1 is SEHNR and CDR2 FQNEAQ (reference sequence). The CDR3 is CASSETGESRDNEQFF. As DNA, the CDR3 is TGTGCCAGCAGCGAAACAGGGGAATCTCGAGACAATGAGCAGTTCTTC.

In its sample, this clonotype was seen many times. The genes are TRBV7-6 and TRBJ2-1; D not resolved. The CDR3 runs 15 residues. Germline V lookup: CDR1 SGHVS, CDR2 FNYEAQ. V lost 5 bases, J lost 3 bases, and 14 bases lay in between. Written as DNA, the CDR3 is TGTGCCAGCAGCCCCTCCGGAGAGATCTACAATGAGCAGTTCTTC. Amino acids: CASSPSGEIYNEQFF. The full variable domain, its missing parts supplied by reference TRBV7-6 and TRBJ2-1, is GAGVSQSPRYKVTKRGQDVALRCDPISGHVSLYWYRQALGQGPEFLTYFNYEAQQDKSGLPNDRFSAERPEGSISTLTIQRTEQRDSAMYRCASSPSGEIYNEQFFGPGTRLTVL.

This chain links TRBV7-9 with TRBJ1-2, with D possibly matching TRBD1 (6 bases). This CDR3 is 14 amino acids long. The V end was cut by 3 bases, the J end by 4 bases, with 12 bases between. Per germline, CDR1 SEHNR and CDR2 FQNEAQ (reference sequence). The CDR3 region has the DNA TGTGCCAGCAGCTTCCAGGGGAGGGCCTATGGCTACACCTTC. Its protein is CASSFQGRAYGYTF.

This clonotype was counted between two and nine times. V is TRBV28 and J is TRBJ2-3; 10 nucleotides match TRBD2. The germline gives CDR1 MDHEN, CDR2 SYDVKM. V dropped 8 bases and J dropped 2; count of bases not matched to a gene: 10. The CDR3 runs to 16 residues. The chain's CDR3 is CASHTHGLAATDTQYF. The CDR3 DNA follows: TGTGCCAGCCATACACATGGACTAGCGGCCACAGATACGCAGTATTTT.

The chain has TRBV5-5 and TRBJ2-7; D perhaps matches TRBD1 (8 bases). The V and J ends lost 4 bases and 7 bases respectively, with 24 bases between them. The CDR3 has 16 amino acids. Germline-derived CDR1 and CDR2 are SGHKS and YYEKEE (reference sequence). The CDR3 bases are TGTGCCAGCAGCCTAAGGGGGGGCAGGGGGCCCTGGGAGCAGTACTTC. The encoded protein is CASSLRGGRGPWEQYF.

In its sample, this clonotype was seen many times. The rearrangement links TRBV7-6 to TRBJ2-5; 8 positions agree with TRBD1. The V segment lost 2 bases and the J segment 2 bases; nucleotides outside the gene matches: 7. Germline values: CDR1 SGHVS, CDR2 FNYEAQ. The CDR3 extends over 16 amino acids. The CDR3 here is CASSLYRDRTQETQYF. The CDR3 DNA reads TGTGCCAGCAGCTTATATCGGGACAGGACTCAAGAGACCCAGTACTTC.

The chain links TRBV6-2 or TRBV6-3 to TRBJ2-1; maybe TRBD1 (5 bases). The germline V gene encodes CDR1 MNHEY and CDR2 SVGEGT. V lost 5 bases, J lost 6 bases, and 17 bases lay in between. This CDR3 contains 15 residues. The CDR3 DNA is TGTGCCAGCAGTCTTCTCTACGGTCAGGGCAATGAGCAGTTCTTC. Its translation: CASSLLYGQGNEQFF.

The DNA of the CDR3 is TGTGCCAGCACCGTCGTAGGGGGTGGTTATAATTCACCCCTCCACTTT. It translates to CASTVVGGGYNSPLHF. V and J are TRBV7-9 and TRBJ1-6, with D possibly matching TRBD1 (6 bases). This CDR3 is built from 16 residues. In germline, CDR1 is SEHNR, CDR2 FQNEAQ (reference sequence). V was pared by 7 bases and J by 4 bases, with 17 bases between.

This clonotype was seen more than once but under ten times. The gene calls are TRBV29-1 and TRBJ2-1; TRBD1 matches at 8 bases. Germline trimming cut 7 bases from V and 9 bases from J; bases unmatched to any gene: 17. Germline CDR1 is SQVTM and CDR2 is ANQGSEA. The CDR3 covers 15 residues. CDR3 residues: CSAPGQALPGGEQFF. The CDR3 DNA reads as TGCAGCGCACCGGGACAGGCCCTCCCTGGGGGTGAGCAGTTCTTC.

The chain combines TRBV29-1 with TRBJ2-2; D unclear. The germline V gene has CDR1 SQVTM and CDR2 ANQGSEA. The CDR3 contains 14 residues. Deletions cut 2 bases from V and 1 base from J, with 8 bases between. Written as DNA, the CDR3 is TGCAGCGTTGAAAAGGGATGGAACACCGGGGAGCTGTTTTTT. Translated: CSVEKGWNTGELFF.

This clonotype was observed a few times. The chain is built from TRBV20-1 and TRBJ2-5, with unresolved D. V lost 0 bases and J lost 1, with 15 bases in between. Germline V lookup: CDR1 DFQATT, CDR2 SNEGSKA (reference sequence). The CDR3 length is 16 residues. Written as DNA, the CDR3 is TGCAGTGCTAGAGATCAAGTTAGCCCGGCCCAAGAGACCCAGTACTTC. This sequence encodes CSARDQVSPAQETQYF.

This clonotype was seen a few times. This chain uses TRBV4-1 with TRBJ1-6, with 7 nucleotides matching TRBD1. The CDR3 is made up of 15 amino acids. The V and J ends lost 4 bases and 9 bases, in that order; junction bases with no gene match: 9. CDR1 and CDR2 from the germline V gene are MGHRA and YSYEKL. CDR3 residues: CASSPETGNGSPLHF. CDR3 nucleotide sequence: TGCGCCAGCAGCCCCGAGACAGGGAATGGTTCACCCCTCCACTTT.

V usage is TRBV2 and J usage is TRBJ2-7, with D unclear. Germline V gives CDR1 SNHLY, CDR2 FYNNEI. V lost 6 bases to trimming and J lost 2 bases, with 14 bases between them. This CDR3 comprises 14 residues. This CDR3 reads CASRARRPPYEQYF. CDR3 DNA: TGTGCCAGCAGGGCCCGTAGGCCGCCCTACGAGCAGTACTTC.

This clonotype has just a few counts. The V gene is TRBV4-1, the J gene TRBJ2-3; TRBD2 matches 14 bases. Germline assignment: CDR1 MGHRA and CDR2 YSYEKL. The CDR3 covers 16 residues. V was pared by 2 bases and J by 5 bases, with 3 bases of the junction left unmatched. The CDR3 coding sequence is TGCGCCAGCAGCCAACGACTAGCGGGGGGGAGAGATACGCAGTATTTT. Translating it yields CASSQRLAGGRDTQYF.

The chain combines TRBV7-2 with TRBJ2-3; D is unresolved. This CDR3 is 12 amino acids long. V gave up 2 bases and J gave up 8 bases, with 8 bases separating them. Germline V lookup: CDR1 SGHTA, CDR2 FQGNSA. CDR3 sequence: CASSLIAGTQYF. DNA for the CDR3: TGTGCCAGCAGCTTAATAGCCGGTACGCAGTATTTT.

This CDR3 is CASSDIASGTVDTEAFF. CDR3 DNA sequence: TGTGCCAGCAGCGATATTGCCTCCGGGACAGTCGACACTGAAGCTTTCTTT. This rearrangement joins TRBV7-9 to TRBJ1-1, with 7 positions matching TRBD1. The CDR3 runs 17 residues. V lost 5 bases to trimming and J lost 3 bases; unmatched junction nucleotides: 15. Germline CDR1 is SEHNR and CDR2 is FQNEAQ (reference sequence). The variable domain in full, with the rest retrieved from reference TRBV7-9 and TRBJ1-1, is DTGVSQNPRHKITKRGQNVTFRCDPISEHNRLYWYRQTLGQGPEFLTYFQNEAQLEKSRLLSDRFSAERPKGSFSTLEIQRTEQGDSAMYLCASSDIASGTVDTEAFFGQGTRLTVV.

The rearrangement uses TRBV5-6 and TRBJ2-2; D is uncertain. CDR1 SGHDT and CDR2 YYEEEE come from the germline V gene. Between the trimmed V and J ends, which lost 2 bases and 1 base, there was a span of 6 bases. The CDR3 loop spans 14 amino acids. CDR3 sequence reads: CASSFGVNTGELFF. The CDR3 nucleotides are TGTGCCAGCAGCTTCGGAGTGAACACCGGGGAGCTGTTTTTT.

This clonotype was detected many times. J is TRBJ1-4 and V is TRBV7-2; weak D call: TRBD1 (5 bases). Germline V gene lookup returns CDR1 SGHTA and CDR2 FQGNSA. V shed 5 bases and J shed 5 bases, with 18 bases lying between them. The CDR3 runs to 16 residues. CDR3 loop: CASSGGASGRNEKLFF. Written as DNA, the CDR3 is TGTGCCAGCAGCGGGGGAGCATCGGGGAGGAATGAAAAACTGTTTTTT.

The V gene is TRBV7-2, the J gene TRBJ2-4; a possible D gene is TRBD2 (6 bases). V was pared by 5 bases and J by 8 bases, with 19 bases between. The CDR3 totals 15 residues. The V gene's germline CDR1 is SGHTA and CDR2 FQGNSA. This CDR3 reads CASSHGTVSGDIQYF. The CDR3 DNA is TGTGCCAGCAGCCATGGGACTGTTAGTGGGGACATTCAGTACTTC.

V usage is TRBV7-2 and J usage is TRBJ1-1; no clear D gene. Germline assignment: CDR1 SGHTA and CDR2 FQGNSA. CDR3 length equals 12 residues. The ends were cut back, 4 bases at V and 7 bases at J, with 10 bases in the middle. CDR3: CASSYSVVEAFF. CDR3 nucleotide sequence: TGTGCCAGCAGCTACAGCGTCGTTGAAGCTTTCTTT.

The rearrangement uses TRBV11-2 and TRBJ2-5; 7 bases agree with TRBD2. CDR3 size: 17 residues. CDR1 SGHAT and CDR2 FQNNGV come from the germline V gene. Trimming removed 3 bases from V and 0 bases from J; junction bases left unmatched: 10. CDR3 nucleotide sequence: TGTGCCAGCAGCTTTAGGGGACTATCGAAGTACCAAGAGACCCAGTACTTC. This encodes CASSFRGLSKYQETQYF.

This CDR3 reads CASSLGRREQYF. Here the CDR3 DNA reads TGTGCCAGCAGCTTAGGCAGGAGAGAGCAGTACTTC. The chain couples TRBV7-2 to TRBJ2-7; D uncertain. Per the germline V gene, CDR1 is SGHTA and CDR2 is FQGNSA. The length of the CDR3 is 12 residues. V lost 1 base to trimming and J lost 7 bases, with 8 bases between them.

The chain combines TRBV5-1 with TRBJ2-7; either TRBD1 or TRBD2 may supply D (5 bases each). V was trimmed by 4 bases and J by 0 bases, leaving 17 bases between them. The CDR3 covers 16 residues. The germline gives CDR1 SGHRS, CDR2 YFSETQ. CDR3: CASSPVGVSSSYEQYF. CDR3 coding DNA: TGCGCCAGCAGCCCGGTGGGGGTCTCGAGCTCCTACGAGCAGTACTTC.

This clonotype has only a few counts. CDR3: CSVRKTGGEYNEQFF. The DNA for the CDR3 is TGCAGCGTTCGCAAAACAGGGGGAGAGTACAATGAGCAGTTCTTC. The rearrangement joins TRBV29-1 to TRBJ2-1; 8 positions agree with TRBD1. The CDR3 is 15 amino acids. Germline lookup yields CDR1 SQVTM and CDR2 ANQGSEA. Trimming cost V 5 bases and J 4 bases; bases outside gene matches: 10.

The chain uses TRBV27 and TRBJ1-5; 8 positions match TRBD1. This CDR3 is built from 14 residues. Losses at the gene ends were 6 bases for V and 6 bases for J; bases not matched to a gene: 7. Germline V gene sequence: CDR1 MNHEY, CDR2 SMNVEV (reference sequence). The CDR3 region has the DNA TGTGCCAGCAGGGGGGGGACAGGCGGTCAGCCCCAGCATTTT. It codes for CASRGGTGGQPQHF.

CDR3 sequence (DNA): TGTGCCAGCATCGGACAACTCATCAATTCCCGGGGGGTTCGTAACTATGGCTACACCTTC. Translation gives CASIGQLINSRGVRNYGYTF. The rearrangement joins TRBV27 to TRBJ1-2, with a weak D call TRBD1 (5 bases). Trimming shortened V by 7 bases and J by 1 base, and 31 bases separated the two germline ends. The germline V gene has CDR1 MNHEY and CDR2 SMNVEV (reference sequence). The CDR3 extends over 20 amino acids.

This clonotype was picked up a small number of times. This chain links TRBV29-1 with TRBJ2-2; D assignment may be TRBD1 or TRBD2 (5 bases each). CDR1 is SQVTM and CDR2 is ANQGSEA in the germline V gene. V was shortened by 4 bases and J by 4 bases, with 10 bases between the two germline ends. This CDR3 is 13 amino acids long. The CDR3 loop is CSVGGVTTGELFF. DNA of the CDR3: TGCAGCGTTGGAGGGGTGACCACCGGGGAGCTGTTTTTT.